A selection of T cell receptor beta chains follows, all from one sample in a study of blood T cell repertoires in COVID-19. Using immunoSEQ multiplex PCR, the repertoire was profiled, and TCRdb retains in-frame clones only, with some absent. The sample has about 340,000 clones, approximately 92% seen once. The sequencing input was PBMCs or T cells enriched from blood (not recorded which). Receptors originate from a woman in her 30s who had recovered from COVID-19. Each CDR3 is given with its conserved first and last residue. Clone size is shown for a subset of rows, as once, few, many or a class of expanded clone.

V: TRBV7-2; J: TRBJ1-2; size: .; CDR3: CASSSGLGIGYTF
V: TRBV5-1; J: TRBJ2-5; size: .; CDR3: CASSLGTSGGETQYF
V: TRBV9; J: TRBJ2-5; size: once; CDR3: CASSDGGQVMETQYF
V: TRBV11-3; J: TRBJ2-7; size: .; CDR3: CASSLSGRTYEQYF
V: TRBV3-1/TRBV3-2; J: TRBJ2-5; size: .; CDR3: CASKTSGGAGETQYF
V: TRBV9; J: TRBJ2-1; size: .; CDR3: CASSPRGTASNEQFF
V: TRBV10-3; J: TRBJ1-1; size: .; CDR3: CAISERAIQGTEAFF
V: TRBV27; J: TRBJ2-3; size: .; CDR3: CASSGGRGPTDTQYF
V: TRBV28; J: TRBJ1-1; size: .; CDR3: CASRGQGVRAFF
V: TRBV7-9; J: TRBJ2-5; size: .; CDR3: CASSQGQAARETQYF
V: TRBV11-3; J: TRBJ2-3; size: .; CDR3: CASSFRDRETDTQYF
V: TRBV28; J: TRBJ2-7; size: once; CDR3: CASSSSTYEQYF
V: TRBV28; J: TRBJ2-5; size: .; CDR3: CASSTQGGQETQYF
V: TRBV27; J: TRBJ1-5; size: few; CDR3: CASSLYPGGSNQPQHF
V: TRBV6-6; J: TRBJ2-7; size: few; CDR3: CASSYSGGSSYEQYF
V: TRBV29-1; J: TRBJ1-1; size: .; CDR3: CSVAIAENTEAFF
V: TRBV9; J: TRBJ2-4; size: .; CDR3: CASSAGVDKNIQYF
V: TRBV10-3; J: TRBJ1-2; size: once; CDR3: CAISESDSHRSGGYTF
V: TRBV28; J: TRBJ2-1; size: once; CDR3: CASSSALRGNEQFF
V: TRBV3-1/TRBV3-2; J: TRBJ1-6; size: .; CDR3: CASSQERGQAGSPLHF
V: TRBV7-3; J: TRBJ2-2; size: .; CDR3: CASSPTSESTGELFF
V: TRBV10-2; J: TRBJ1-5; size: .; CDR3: CASSGQGNQPQHF
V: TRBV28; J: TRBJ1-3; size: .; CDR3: CASSSLRQDGSTGNTIYF
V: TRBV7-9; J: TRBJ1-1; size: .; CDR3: CASSLGGAQMNTEAFF